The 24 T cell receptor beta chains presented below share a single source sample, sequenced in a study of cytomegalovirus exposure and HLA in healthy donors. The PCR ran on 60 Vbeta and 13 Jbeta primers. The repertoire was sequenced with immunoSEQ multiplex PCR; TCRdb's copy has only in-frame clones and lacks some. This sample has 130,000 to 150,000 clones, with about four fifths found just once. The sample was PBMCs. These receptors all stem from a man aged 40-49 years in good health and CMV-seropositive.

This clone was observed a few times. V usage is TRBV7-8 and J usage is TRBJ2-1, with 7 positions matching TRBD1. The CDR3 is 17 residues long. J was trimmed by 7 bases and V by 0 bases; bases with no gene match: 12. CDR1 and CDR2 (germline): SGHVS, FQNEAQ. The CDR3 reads CASSLAFGQVEGNEQFF. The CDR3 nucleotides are TGTGCCAGCAGCTTAGCTTTCGGACAGGTCGAGGGGAATGAGCAGTTCTTC.

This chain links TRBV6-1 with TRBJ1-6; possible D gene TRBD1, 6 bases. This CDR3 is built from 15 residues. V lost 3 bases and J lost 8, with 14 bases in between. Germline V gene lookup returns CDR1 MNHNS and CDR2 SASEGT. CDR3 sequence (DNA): TGTGCCAGCAGTGAGGGGGCTCAGGTTTATTCACCCCTCCACTTT. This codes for CASSEGAQVYSPLHF.

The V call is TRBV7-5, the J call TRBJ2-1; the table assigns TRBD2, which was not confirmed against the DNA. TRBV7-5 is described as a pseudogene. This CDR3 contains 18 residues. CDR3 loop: CARSLANRTSGRDNEQFF. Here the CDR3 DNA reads TGTGCCAGAAGCTTAGCCAACCGGACTAGCGGGAGGGACAATGAGCAGTTCTTC.

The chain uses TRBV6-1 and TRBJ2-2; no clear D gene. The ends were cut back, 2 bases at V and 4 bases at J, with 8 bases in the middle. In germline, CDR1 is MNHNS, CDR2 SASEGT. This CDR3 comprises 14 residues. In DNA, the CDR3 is TGTGCCAGCAGTGAAATGAGAGCCACCGGGGAGCTGTTTTTT. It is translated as CASSEMRATGELFF.

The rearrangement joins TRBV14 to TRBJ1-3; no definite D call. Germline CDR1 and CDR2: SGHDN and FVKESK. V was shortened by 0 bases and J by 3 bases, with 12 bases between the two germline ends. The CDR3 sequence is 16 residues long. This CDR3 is CASSQDAGARGNTIYF. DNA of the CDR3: TGTGCCAGCAGCCAAGATGCGGGTGCACGTGGAAACACCATATATTTT.

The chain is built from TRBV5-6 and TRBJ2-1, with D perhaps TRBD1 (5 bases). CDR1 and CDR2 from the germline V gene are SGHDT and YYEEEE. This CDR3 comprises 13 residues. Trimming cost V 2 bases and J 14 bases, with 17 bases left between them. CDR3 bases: TGTGCCAGCAGCTTTACAGGTGTAGGACGGAAGTTCTTC. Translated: CASSFTGVGRKFF.

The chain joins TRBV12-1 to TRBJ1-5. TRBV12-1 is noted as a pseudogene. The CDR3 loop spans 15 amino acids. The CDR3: CASSFRGDSNQPQHF. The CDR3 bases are TGTGCCAGCAGCTTCCGGGGGGATAGCAATCAGCCCCAGCATTTT.

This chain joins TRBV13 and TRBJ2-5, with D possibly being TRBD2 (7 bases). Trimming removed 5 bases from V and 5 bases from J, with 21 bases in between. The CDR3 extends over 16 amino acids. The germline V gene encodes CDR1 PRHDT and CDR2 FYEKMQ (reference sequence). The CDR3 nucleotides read TGTGCCAGCAGCCTCCAAACCGGGGGGCCCTCGGAGACCCAGTACTTC. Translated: CASSLQTGGPSETQYF.

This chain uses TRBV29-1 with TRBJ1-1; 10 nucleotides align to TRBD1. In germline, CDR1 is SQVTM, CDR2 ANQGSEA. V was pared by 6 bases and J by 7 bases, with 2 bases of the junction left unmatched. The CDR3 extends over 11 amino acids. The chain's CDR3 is CSVGQGSEAFF. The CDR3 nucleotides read TGCAGCGTGGGACAGGGGAGTGAAGCTTTCTTT.

The CDR3 spells CASSINGGGNYEQYF. CDR3 nucleotide sequence: TGTGCCAGTAGTATTAATGGCGGGGGGAACTACGAGCAGTACTTC. The rearrangement joins TRBV19 to TRBJ2-7, with 8 bases that match TRBD2. CDR1 is LNHDA, CDR2 SQIVND, per germline (reference sequence). Losses at the gene ends were 3 bases for V and 3 bases for J; bases not matched to a gene: 7. The CDR3 is made up of 15 amino acids.

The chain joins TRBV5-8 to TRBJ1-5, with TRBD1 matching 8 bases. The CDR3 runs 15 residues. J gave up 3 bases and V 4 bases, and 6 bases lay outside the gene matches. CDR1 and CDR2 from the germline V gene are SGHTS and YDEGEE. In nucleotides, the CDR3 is TGTGCCAGCAGCACGGGACAGGCCTCCAATCAGCCCCAGCATTTT. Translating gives CASSTGQASNQPQHF.

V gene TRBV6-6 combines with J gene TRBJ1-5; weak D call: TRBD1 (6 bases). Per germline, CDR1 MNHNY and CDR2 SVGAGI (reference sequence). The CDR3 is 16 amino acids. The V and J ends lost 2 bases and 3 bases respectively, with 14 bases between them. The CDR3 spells CASSYTGGENNQPQHF. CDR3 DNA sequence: TGTGCCAGCAGTTACACTGGGGGCGAGAACAATCAGCCCCAGCATTTT.

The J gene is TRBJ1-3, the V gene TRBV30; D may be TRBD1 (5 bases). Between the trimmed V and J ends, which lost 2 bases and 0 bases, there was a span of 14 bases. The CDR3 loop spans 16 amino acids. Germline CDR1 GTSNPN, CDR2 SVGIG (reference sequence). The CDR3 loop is CAWSSGLLSSGNTIYF. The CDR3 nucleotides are TGTGCCTGGAGTTCGGGACTGCTTAGCTCTGGAAACACCATATATTTT.

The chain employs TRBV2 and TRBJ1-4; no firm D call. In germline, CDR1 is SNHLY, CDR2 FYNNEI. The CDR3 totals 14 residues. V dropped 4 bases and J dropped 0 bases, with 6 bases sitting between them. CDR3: CASSGRATNEKLFF. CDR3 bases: TGTGCCAGCAGTGGGCGGGCAACTAATGAAAAACTGTTTTTT.

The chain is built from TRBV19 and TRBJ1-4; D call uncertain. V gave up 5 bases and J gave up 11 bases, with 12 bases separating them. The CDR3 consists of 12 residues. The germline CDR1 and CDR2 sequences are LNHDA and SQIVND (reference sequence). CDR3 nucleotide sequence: TGTGCCAGTAGTGTCGCGGGGTTGAAACTGTTTTTT. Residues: CASSVAGLKLFF.

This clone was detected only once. The CDR3 DNA follows: TGTGCCAGCAGCTTAGGGCAGGGGGCGGCTGGAAACACCATATATTTT. Translating gives CASSLGQGAAGNTIYF. V and J are TRBV7-2 and TRBJ1-3; 8 bases fit TRBD1. The CDR3 length is 16 residues. Trimming cost V 1 base and J 2 bases; bases outside gene matches: 4. CDR1 is SGHTA, CDR2 FQGNSA, per germline. Looking up the rest from reference TRBV7-2 and TRBJ1-3 gives the full variable domain: GAGVSQSPSNKVTEKGKDVELRCDPISGHTALYWYRQSLGQGLEFLIYFQGNSAPDKSGLPSDRFSAERTGGSVSTLTIQRTQQEDSAVYLCASSLGQGAAGNTIYFGEGSWLTVV.

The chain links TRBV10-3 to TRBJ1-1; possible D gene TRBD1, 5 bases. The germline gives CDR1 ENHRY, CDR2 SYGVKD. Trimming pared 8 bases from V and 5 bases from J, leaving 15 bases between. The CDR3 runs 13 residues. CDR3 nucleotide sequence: TGTGCCATCGGGTGGGGGGTAGGGACTGAAGCTTTCTTT. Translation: CAIGWGVGTEAFF.

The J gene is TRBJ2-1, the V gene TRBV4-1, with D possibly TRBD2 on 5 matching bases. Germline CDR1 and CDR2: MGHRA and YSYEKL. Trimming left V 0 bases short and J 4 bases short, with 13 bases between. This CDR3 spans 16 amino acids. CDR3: CASSQDLAVPYNEQFF. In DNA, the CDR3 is TGCGCCAGCAGCCAAGACCTAGCCGTTCCTTACAATGAGCAGTTCTTC.

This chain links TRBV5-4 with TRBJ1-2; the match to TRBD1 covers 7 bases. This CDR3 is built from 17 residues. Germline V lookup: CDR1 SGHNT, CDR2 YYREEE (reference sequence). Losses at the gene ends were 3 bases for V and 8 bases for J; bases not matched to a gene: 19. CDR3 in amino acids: CASSSMDRSKGPEGYTF. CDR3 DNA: TGTGCCAGCAGCTCGATGGACAGGAGTAAGGGCCCAGAGGGCTACACCTTC.

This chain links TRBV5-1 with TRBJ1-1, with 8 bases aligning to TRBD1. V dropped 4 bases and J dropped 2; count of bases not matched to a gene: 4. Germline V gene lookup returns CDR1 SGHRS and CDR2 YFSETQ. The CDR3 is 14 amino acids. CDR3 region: CASSMGQVNTEAFF. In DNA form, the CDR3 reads TGCGCCAGCAGCATGGGACAGGTCAACACTGAAGCTTTCTTT. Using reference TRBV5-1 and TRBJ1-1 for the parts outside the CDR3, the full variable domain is KAGVTQTPRYLIKTRGQQVTLSCSPISGHRSVSWYQQTPGQGLQFLFEYFSETQRNKGNFPGRFSGRQFSNSRSEMNVSTLELGDSALYLCASSMGQVNTEAFFGQGTRLTVV.

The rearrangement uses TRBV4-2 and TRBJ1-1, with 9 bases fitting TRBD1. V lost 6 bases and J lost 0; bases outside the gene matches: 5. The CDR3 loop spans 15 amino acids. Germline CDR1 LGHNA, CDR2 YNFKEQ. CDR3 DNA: TGTGCCAGCAGACCGGGACAGGGAATGAACACTGAAGCTTTCTTT. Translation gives CASRPGQGMNTEAFF.

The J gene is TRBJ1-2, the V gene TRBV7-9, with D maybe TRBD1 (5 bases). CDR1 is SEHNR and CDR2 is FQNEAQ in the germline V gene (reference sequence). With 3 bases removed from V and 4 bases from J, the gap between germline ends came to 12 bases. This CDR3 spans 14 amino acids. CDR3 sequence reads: CASSLGGDFYGYTF. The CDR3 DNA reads TGTGCCAGCAGCTTGGGGGGGGACTTCTATGGCTACACCTTC.

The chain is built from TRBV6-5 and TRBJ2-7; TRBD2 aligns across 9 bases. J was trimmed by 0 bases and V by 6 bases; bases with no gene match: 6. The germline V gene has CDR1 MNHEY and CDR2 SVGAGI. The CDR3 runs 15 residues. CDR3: CASSRLAASSYEQYF. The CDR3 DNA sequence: TGTGCCAGCAGCCGACTAGCGGCCAGCTCCTACGAGCAGTACTTC.

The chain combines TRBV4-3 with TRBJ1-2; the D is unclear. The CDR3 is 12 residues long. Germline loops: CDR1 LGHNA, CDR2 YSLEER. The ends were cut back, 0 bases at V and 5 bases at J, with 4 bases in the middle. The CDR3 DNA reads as TGCGCCAGCAGCCAAGACAGTTATGGCTACACCTTC. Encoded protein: CASSQDSYGYTF.